Each of the 22 T cell receptor beta chains below was sequenced from the same sample in a study of T cells in Graves' hyperthyroidism and ophthalmopathy. Template material for amplifying TCR beta CDR3 regions consisted of RNA transcripts. The primer set for the first-round RT-PCR of the TCR CDR3 was HTBI. From the multiplex PCR reads, TCRdb called clonotypes with MiXCR, one entry per CDR3 protein. The sample consists of 650,000 to 700,000 distinct CDR3 sequences, 17% of them appearing once. The source material was blood. The receptors originated from a man between 45 and 60 years old with Graves' hyperthyroidism.

The CDR3 DNA is TGCAGTGCTAGTTCCGGGACTAGCGGGGCTTTTTCTAGCACAGATACGCAGTATTTT. Its translation is CSASSGTSGAFSSTDTQYF. The rearrangement joins TRBV20-1 to TRBJ2-3; TRBD2 aligns across 13 bases. The germline CDR1 and CDR2 sequences are DFQATT and SNEGSKA (reference sequence). After removal of 3 bases from V and 0 bases from J, the junction contained 12 bases not matched to a gene. This CDR3 is 19 amino acids long.

V usage is TRBV6-1 and J usage is TRBJ2-6; D call uncertain. Germline values: CDR1 MNHNS, CDR2 SASEGT. The V and J ends lost 3 bases and 0 bases respectively, with 12 bases between them. The length of the CDR3 is 17 residues. In DNA form, the CDR3 reads TGTGCCAGCAGTGACGAACTACGACACTCTGGGGCCAACGTCCTGACTTTC. This gives the protein CASSDELRHSGANVLTF.

This clonotype came up many times. The chain joins TRBV28 to TRBJ2-4; D is possibly TRBD1 (6 bases). Germline V gene sequence: CDR1 MDHEN, CDR2 SYDVKM. This CDR3 region has 13 residues. The V gene lost 8 bases and the J gene lost 5 bases, with 13 bases spanning the gap. The CDR3 region has the DNA TGTGCCAGCCGTACGGGACAACAAAACATTCAGTACTTC. It translates to CASRTGQQNIQYF. The variable domain in full, completed from reference TRBV28 and TRBJ2-4, reads DVKVTQSSRYLVKRTGEKVFLECVQDMDHENMFWYRQDPGLGLRLIYFSYDVKMKEKGDIPEGYSVSREKKERFSLILESASTNQTSMYLCASRTGQQNIQYFGAGTRLSVL.

J is TRBJ2-2 and V is TRBV5-4; TRBD2 might be the D (6 bases). V dropped 1 base and J dropped 4 bases, with 11 bases sitting between them. This CDR3 has 15 amino acids. The germline V gene encodes CDR1 SGHNT and CDR2 YYREEE (reference sequence). CDR3 loop: CASSLPGAATGELFF. Here the CDR3 DNA reads TGTGCCAGCAGCTTGCCGGGAGCGGCCACCGGGGAGCTGTTTTTT.

This clonotype has only a few counts. This sequence joins TRBV2 and TRBJ2-1; D could derive from TRBD1 or TRBD2 (5 bases each). CDR1 and CDR2 (germline): SNHLY, FYNNEI. Trimming cost V 6 bases and J 2 bases, with 8 bases left between them. CDR3 size: 13 residues. CDR3 bases: TGTGCCAGCAGCCGGGACCCCTACAATGAGCAGTTCTTC. Protein product: CASSRDPYNEQFF.

The sample holds one count of this clonotype. This rearrangement joins TRBV20-1 to TRBJ2-7; D is unresolved. There are 13 residues in the CDR3. Germline CDR1 is DFQATT and CDR2 is SNEGSKA (reference sequence). V was shortened by 1 base and J by 0 bases, with 7 bases between the two germline ends. This CDR3 is CSARGVSSYEQYF. The CDR3 bases are TGCAGTGCTAGAGGGGTTAGCTCCTACGAGCAGTACTTC.

The chain joins TRBV6-5 to TRBJ2-7, with D unclear. V was pared by 2 bases and J by 0 bases, with 11 bases between. The CDR3 sequence is 15 residues long. The germline gives CDR1 MNHEY, CDR2 SVGAGI. The CDR3 sequence: CASSYGLPSSYEQYF. In DNA, the CDR3 is TGTGCCAGCAGTTACGGGCTACCTAGCTCCTACGAGCAGTACTTC.

The chain recombines TRBV5-1 with TRBJ2-7; possible D gene TRBD1, 6 bases. The CDR3 length is 13 residues. Per the germline V gene, CDR1 is SGHRS and CDR2 is YFSETQ. The V end was cut by 3 bases, the J end by 6 bases, with 13 bases between. The CDR3 protein is CASSWTAESEQYF. Here the CDR3 DNA reads TGCGCCAGCAGCTGGACAGCGGAGTCCGAGCAGTACTTC.

There are a few counts of this clonotype. The chain has TRBV6-1 and TRBJ1-3; D is undetermined. This CDR3 contains 15 residues. The V and J ends lost 1 base and 0 bases respectively, with 7 bases between them. The germline V gene has CDR1 MNHNS and CDR2 SASEGT. The CDR3, as DNA: TGTGCCAGCAGTGAAGACGACGTCTCTGGAAACACCATATATTTT. Its translation is CASSEDDVSGNTIYF.

The J gene is TRBJ2-1, the V gene TRBV18; the D call may be TRBD1 or TRBD2 (5 bases each). Germline V gene data show CDR1 as KGHSH and CDR2 as LQKENI. The V end was cut by 3 bases, the J end by 3 bases, with 18 bases between. The CDR3 covers 17 residues. CDR3: CASSPRSGTADYNEQFF. CDR3 DNA: TGTGCCAGCTCACCCCGGTCGGGGACGGCCGACTACAATGAGCAGTTCTTC.

The chain recombines TRBV4-1 with TRBJ1-3; the D is unclear. The germline V gene has CDR1 MGHRA and CDR2 YSYEKL. Trimming took off 0 bases at V and 0 bases at J, with 9 bases between the two ends. This CDR3 has 16 amino acids. The CDR3 reads CASSQEMGNSGNTIYF. The CDR3 nucleotides are TGCGCCAGCAGCCAAGAGATGGGCAACTCTGGAAACACCATATATTTT.

The table lists this clonotype with many counts. V gene TRBV7-2 combines with J gene TRBJ2-7; 15 bases are a match to TRBD2. The CDR3 totals 17 residues. The junction had 7 bases not matched to a gene; V was cut back by 5 bases and J by 2 bases. Germline V gives CDR1 SGHTA, CDR2 FQGNSA. CDR3 nucleotide sequence: TGTGCCAGCAGCGTTGGGACTAGCGGGAGGAGTACCTACGAGCAGTACTTC. Residues: CASSVGTSGRSTYEQYF.

This chain connects TRBV5-5 to TRBJ1-2; D perhaps matches TRBD1 (5 bases). Germline CDR1 reads SGHKS; CDR2 reads YYEKEE (reference sequence). CDR3 size: 11 residues. Trimming took 2 bases from V and 10 from J, leaving 9 bases between them. CDR3 region: CASSLGEDYTF. CDR3 DNA sequence: TGTGCCAGCAGCTTAGGGGAAGACTACACCTTC.

This clonotype appeared many times. This chain connects TRBV12-3 or TRBV12-4 to TRBJ2-7; 8 nucleotides align to TRBD2. CDR3 length equals 16 residues. The V segment lost 6 bases and the J segment 5 bases; nucleotides outside the gene matches: 15. The CDR3 loop is CASRRHTGTSNHEQYF. For the CDR3, the DNA is TGTGCCAGCAGGCGTCACACCGGGACTAGTAATCACGAGCAGTACTTC.

In its sample, this clonotype was seen many times. V is TRBV3-1 and J is TRBJ1-1, with TRBD1 as a possible D gene (6 bases). Trimming cost V 6 bases and J 6 bases, with 17 bases left between them. Germline V gene lookup returns CDR1 LGHDT and CDR2 YNNKEL (reference sequence). The CDR3 covers 14 residues. In DNA form, the CDR3 reads TGTGCCAGCAGGGATACAGGGCCGGGAGCTGAAGCTTTCTTT. This sequence encodes CASRDTGPGAEAFF. Drawing the rest from reference TRBV3-1 and TRBJ1-1, the complete variable domain is DTAVSQTPKYLVTQMGNDKSIKCEQNLGHDTMYWYKQDSKKFLKIMFSYNNKELIINETVPNRFSPKSPDKAHLNLHINSLELGDSAVYFCASRDTGPGAEAFFGQGTRLTVV.

Many counts were recorded for this clonotype. The V call is TRBV28, the J call TRBJ2-5, with 11 bases aligning to TRBD1. With 4 bases clipped from V and 5 bases from J, the junction kept 6 bases outside the gene matches. The CDR3 covers 15 residues. Germline V gene data show CDR1 as MDHEN and CDR2 as SYDVKM. The CDR3 sequence is CASSSRGQGDETQYF. In nucleotides, the CDR3 is TGTGCCAGCAGTTCCCGGGGACAGGGGGATGAGACCCAGTACTTC.

This clonotype was recorded at least ten times. J is TRBJ1-1 and V is TRBV28; 8 nucleotides match TRBD1. V lost 10 bases to trimming and J lost 5 bases; unmatched junction nucleotides: 18. CDR3 length equals 16 residues. Germline CDR1 and CDR2: MDHEN and SYDVKM. The DNA for the CDR3 is TGTGCCACCAGGAGGTTGGCAGGGCGGGACAGGACTGAAGCTTTCTTT. Residues: CATRRLAGRDRTEAFF.

This clonotype was seen at least ten times. The V gene is TRBV6-1, the J gene TRBJ1-2, with a tentative D call TRBD1 (6 bases). Trimming pared 5 bases from V and 8 bases from J, leaving 12 bases between. The CDR3 is 12 residues long. Germline CDR1 and CDR2: MNHNS and SASEGT. The CDR3, as DNA: TGTGCCAGCAGTCCCGCGGGGGGCGGCTACACCTTC. Amino acid sequence: CASSPAGGGYTF.

V usage is TRBV6-1 and J usage is TRBJ1-2; no clear D gene. Germline CDR1 reads MNHNS; CDR2 reads SASEGT. With 7 bases removed from V and 4 bases from J, the gap between germline ends came to 13 bases. This CDR3 is 13 amino acids long. CDR3: CASKIRPGYGYTF. The DNA for the CDR3 is TGTGCCAGCAAAATCAGACCGGGCTATGGCTACACCTTC.

This clonotype came up many times. This rearrangement joins TRBV2 to TRBJ2-1; 11 nucleotides match TRBD2. The germline V gene encodes CDR1 SNHLY and CDR2 FYNNEI. The CDR3 is 17 amino acids. J gave up 2 bases and V 4 bases, and 7 bases lay outside the gene matches. CDR3 nucleotide sequence: TGTGCCAGCAGTGGCTCGCTGACTAGCGGGACCTACAATGAGCAGTTCTTC. It specifies CASSGSLTSGTYNEQFF. Drawing the rest from reference TRBV2 and TRBJ2-1, the complete variable domain is EPEVTQTPSHQVTQMGQEVILRCVPISNHLYFYWYRQILGQKVEFLVSFYNNEISEKSEIFDDQFSVERPDGSNFTLKIRSTKLEDSAMYFCASSGSLTSGTYNEQFFGPGTRLTVL.

This clonotype came up many times. The V call is TRBV12-3 or TRBV12-4, the J call TRBJ1-6; 9 bases align to TRBD1. CDR3 length equals 16 residues. Trimming removed 3 bases from V and 9 bases from J; junction bases left unmatched: 9. CDR3 loop: CASSFKTGGYGSPLHF. CDR3 bases: TGTGCCAGCAGTTTTAAGACAGGGGGTTATGGTTCACCCCTCCACTTT.

This clonotype was detected ten times or more. DNA for the CDR3: TGTGCCAGTACCCGCACCTCGGACAGGGGGTCATACGAGCAGTACTTC. Protein product: CASTRTSDRGSYEQYF. The gene calls are TRBV19 and TRBJ2-7, with 10 nucleotides matching TRBD1. V shed 7 bases and J 4 bases; nucleotides not matched to a gene: 13. The germline CDR1 and CDR2 sequences are LNHDA and SQIVND (reference sequence). The CDR3 contains 16 residues. The complete variable domain, with remaining parts taken from reference TRBV19 and TRBJ2-7, reads DGGITQSPKYLFRKEGQNVTLSCEQNLNHDAMYWYRQDPGQGLRLIYYSQIVNDFQKGDIAEGYSVSREKKESFPLTVTSAQKNPTAFYLCASTRTSDRGSYEQYFGPGTRLTVT.